Each of the 18 T cell receptor beta chains below was sequenced from the same sample in a study of beta chain features in type 1 diabetes (dated by TCRdb to the late 2010s). The paper as a whole reports these results and caveats: A moderate but significant shortening of TCRB CDR3 length was observed in type 1 diabetes patients in all four CD4+ subsets.

No antigen is known for these receptors. Library preparation used the immunoSEQ multiplex PCR assay. All of the isolated RNA was reverse transcribed with the High Capacity cDNA Reverse Transcription Kit, so expressed TCRB transcripts were sequenced. The clones in this table, taken by TCRdb from immuneACCESS, are in-frame only. Not every clone is retained; where verified, under half of the shortfall comes from an unresolved V gene, and the cause of the rest is unknown. The sample yields a few hundred thousand clones; 8.5% to 10% were counted once. The top ten clonotypes cover approximately 0.6% of the sample. The sequenced material came from central memory CD4+ T cells from blood. The receptors originated from a man aged 25-40 years with type 1 diabetes.

The chain uses TRBV30 and TRBJ2-7; TRBD2 aligns across 7 bases. This CDR3 is built from 13 residues. Germline V gene lookup returns CDR1 GTSNPN and CDR2 SVGIG (reference sequence). V shed 1 base, J shed 4 bases, and the junction held 4 bases outside the gene matches. CDR3 sequence: CAWSESGIYEQYF. CDR3 sequence (DNA): TGTGCCTGGAGTGAGAGCGGGATATACGAGCAGTACTTC.

This clone was detected only a few times. The V call is TRBV28, the J call TRBJ2-7, with D maybe TRBD1 (7 bases). CDR3 length: 17 amino acids. CDR1 MDHEN and CDR2 SYDVKM come from the germline V gene. Between the trimmed V and J ends, which lost 1 base and 5 bases, there was a span of 21 bases. CDR3 amino acids: CASSLFRGAGGKNEQYF. CDR3 sequence (DNA): TGTGCCAGCAGTTTATTCCGCGGGGCAGGGGGAAAGAACGAGCAGTACTTC.

This clone was observed a few times. The chain links TRBV7-2 to TRBJ1-2; possibly TRBD1 for D (6 bases). V was clipped by 5 bases and J by 1 base, with 11 bases between them. The CDR3 loop spans 14 amino acids. Germline V gene lookup returns CDR1 SGHTA and CDR2 FQGNSA. CDR3 loop: CASSASQGNYGYTF. CDR3 in DNA: TGTGCCAGCAGCGCCTCACAGGGTAACTATGGCTACACCTTC.

The chain is built from TRBV9 and TRBJ2-5; possibly TRBD2 for D (6 bases). V was shortened by 0 bases and J by 4 bases, with 13 bases between the two germline ends. The CDR3 extends over 15 amino acids. Germline-derived CDR1 and CDR2 are SGDLS and YYNGEE. DNA for the CDR3: TGTGCCAGCAGCGTAGATAGCTTCGGGAGAGAGACCCAGTACTTC. Amino acid sequence: CASSVDSFGRETQYF.

The chain joins TRBV28 to TRBJ1-5; TRBD1 might be the D (5 bases). Germline V lookup: CDR1 MDHEN, CDR2 SYDVKM. The CDR3 extends over 13 amino acids. V was clipped by 8 bases and J by 6 bases, with 14 bases between them. The CDR3 nucleotides are TGTGCCAGCGGTATATCAGGGATTCAGCCCCAGCATTTT. Its translation: CASGISGIQPQHF.

The chain joins TRBV6-1 to TRBJ2-2; tentatively, D is TRBD1 or TRBD2 (5 bases each). There are 15 residues in the CDR3. CDR1 is MNHNS, CDR2 SASEGT, per germline. The ends were cut back, 6 bases at V and 1 base at J, with 12 bases in the middle. CDR3 sequence reads: CASSSGTKNTGELFF. DNA for the CDR3: TGTGCCAGCAGCTCCGGGACGAAGAACACCGGGGAGCTGTTTTTT.

V and J are TRBV5-1 and TRBJ2-1; D gene ambiguous. V lost 0 bases and J lost 5, with 12 bases in between. CDR1 and CDR2 (germline): SGHRS, YFSETQ. The CDR3 length is 15 residues. The CDR3 DNA sequence: TGCGCCAGCAGCTTGGACTCGACTTTCGACAATGAGCAGTTCTTC. This codes for CASSLDSTFDNEQFF.

Ten or more counts support this clone. The chain employs TRBV5-1 and TRBJ2-7; tentatively, D is TRBD2 (5 bases). The CDR3 covers 14 residues. The germline CDR1 and CDR2 sequences are SGHRS and YFSETQ. Trimming removed 0 bases from V and 3 bases from J, with 10 bases in between. CDR3 coding DNA: TGCGCCAGCAGCTTGGCCACAGAGGGCTACGAGCAGTACTTC. This codes for CASSLATEGYEQYF.

This clone was picked up a small number of times. The chain couples TRBV5-1 to TRBJ2-1; 9 bases are shared with TRBD2. From germline, CDR1 is SGHRS and CDR2 YFSETQ. The CDR3 spans 20 residues. V shed 3 bases and J 0 bases; nucleotides not matched to a gene: 16. CDR3 coding DNA: TGCGCCAGCAGCTCCCCTGCACTAGCGGGCGAACTTTCCTCCTACAATGAGCAGTTCTTC. It encodes CASSSPALAGELSSYNEQFF. Complete variable domain (other parts from reference TRBV5-1 and TRBJ2-1): KAGVTQTPRYLIKTRGQQVTLSCSPISGHRSVSWYQQTPGQGLQFLFEYFSETQRNKGNFPGRFSGRQFSNSRSEMNVSTLELGDSALYLCASSSPALAGELSSYNEQFFGPGTRLTVL.

This clone came up a few times. The chain couples TRBV10-3 to TRBJ2-7; D gene uncertain. V gave up 3 bases and J gave up 3 bases, with 9 bases separating them. The CDR3 covers 13 residues. CDR1 and CDR2 (germline): ENHRY, SYGVKD. The CDR3 sequence is CAISDPKDYEQYF. CDR3 in DNA: TGTGCCATCAGTGACCCTAAGGACTACGAGCAGTACTTC.

This clone showed up just a few times. The chain combines TRBV7-2 with TRBJ2-6; maybe TRBD2 (5 bases). Trimming removed 5 bases at V and 1 base at J, with 12 bases between. The CDR3 runs to 16 residues. Germline V lookup: CDR1 SGHTA, CDR2 FQGNSA. The CDR3 DNA reads as TGTGCCAGCAGCCGTCTGGGCGGGTCTGGGGCCAACGTCCTGACTTTC. Amino acids: CASSRLGGSGANVLTF.

The chain employs TRBV9 and TRBJ1-2; D is possibly TRBD1 (6 bases). Germline CDR1 is SGDLS and CDR2 is YYNGEE. The CDR3 is 13 residues long. Trimming pared 3 bases from V and 4 bases from J, leaving 10 bases between. The CDR3 DNA follows: TGTGCCAGCAGCGCGACAGGATCCTATGGCTACACCTTC. This translates into CASSATGSYGYTF.

This clone came up a few times. This chain joins TRBV7-2 and TRBJ1-3; D is uncertain. The ends were cut back, 0 bases at V and 0 bases at J, with 9 bases in the middle. The CDR3 contains 16 residues. CDR1 is SGHTA, CDR2 FQGNSA, per germline. The CDR3 sequence is CASSLASYSSGNTIYF. The CDR3 nucleotides read TGTGCCAGCAGCTTAGCTTCGTACAGCTCTGGAAACACCATATATTTT.

This clone showed up many times. The V call is TRBV7-2, the J call TRBJ2-7; no firm D call. Looked up from germline, CDR1 is SGHTA and CDR2 is FQGNSA. CDR3 size: 15 residues. V dropped 1 base and J dropped 3 bases, with 13 bases sitting between them. The CDR3 bases are TGTGCCAGCAGCTTAGAGATAGCTGCATTCTACGAGCAGTACTTC. Its translation: CASSLEIAAFYEQYF.

The table lists this clone with a few counts. The CDR3 coding sequence is TGTGCCAGCAGCGTTCCTCGAGGGACTAGCGGGAGAAATTGGGTCTACGAGCAGTACTTC. It yields the protein CASSVPRGTSGRNWVYEQYF. The chain joins TRBV9 to TRBJ2-7; TRBD2 aligns across 14 bases. CDR3 length equals 20 residues. In germline, CDR1 is SGDLS, CDR2 YYNGEE. V lost 2 bases and J lost 3; bases outside the gene matches: 16.

This clone was observed a handful of times. The DNA for the CDR3 is TGCGCCAGCAGCTTGGCGTCGGCGGCGGAGCAGTTCTTC. This encodes CASSLASAAEQFF. This rearrangement joins TRBV5-1 to TRBJ2-1; D remains ambiguous. Germline CDR1 SGHRS, CDR2 YFSETQ. Trimming shortened V by 0 bases and J by 10 bases, and 11 bases separated the two germline ends. The CDR3 loop spans 13 amino acids.

Details on this clone: A far bigger clonotype differs at one base, so this is likely a read error. This chain links TRBV6-6 with TRBJ2-5, with D tentatively TRBD2 (6 bases). Germline loops: CDR1 MNHNY, CDR2 SVGAGI (reference sequence). Deletions cut 5 bases from V and 5 bases from J, with 6 bases between. CDR3 length equals 11 residues. As DNA, the CDR3 is TGTGCCAGCAGTGGGAGGGAGACCCAGTACTTC. Residues: CASSGRETQYF.

V and J are TRBV7-8 and TRBJ2-7; D remains unclear. V gave up 5 bases and J gave up 2 bases, with 19 bases separating them. CDR1 and CDR2 (germline): SGHVS, FQNEAQ. The CDR3 totals 16 residues. CDR3 residues: CASSQSGPPSPYEQYF. The CDR3 nucleotides read TGTGCCAGCAGCCAATCGGGTCCTCCCTCTCCCTACGAGCAGTACTTC. The full variable domain, its missing parts supplied by reference TRBV7-8 and TRBJ2-7, is GAGVSQSPRYKVAKRGQDVALRCDPISGHVSLFWYQQALGQGPEFLTYFQNEAQLDKSGLPSDRFFAERPEGSVSTLKIQRTQQEDSAVYLCASSQSGPPSPYEQYFGPGTRLTVT.